This TCR beta chain was recovered during a study of blood T cell repertoires in COVID-19. Profiling relied on immunoSEQ multiplex PCR, and the TCRdb table lists in-frame clones only, not all of them. The sample lists fewer than 200,000 clones; 60% to 85% were seen once. One Seattle source followed patients from active infection through their disease course. The CDR3 runs 17 residues. V lost 0 bases and J lost 2, with 16 bases in between. Germline V gives CDR1 LNHNV, CDR2 YYDKDF (reference sequence). Sequenced material: peripheral blood. The sequence came from a woman aged 60-75 years with COVID-19, enrolled during active disease. The chain links TRBV15 to TRBJ2-5, with a weak D call TRBD2 (6 bases). The CDR3: CATSRDRSRGEQETQYF. CDR3 nucleotide sequence: TGTGCCACCAGCAGAGATCGATCGCGCGGGGAACAAGAGACCCAGTACTTC.